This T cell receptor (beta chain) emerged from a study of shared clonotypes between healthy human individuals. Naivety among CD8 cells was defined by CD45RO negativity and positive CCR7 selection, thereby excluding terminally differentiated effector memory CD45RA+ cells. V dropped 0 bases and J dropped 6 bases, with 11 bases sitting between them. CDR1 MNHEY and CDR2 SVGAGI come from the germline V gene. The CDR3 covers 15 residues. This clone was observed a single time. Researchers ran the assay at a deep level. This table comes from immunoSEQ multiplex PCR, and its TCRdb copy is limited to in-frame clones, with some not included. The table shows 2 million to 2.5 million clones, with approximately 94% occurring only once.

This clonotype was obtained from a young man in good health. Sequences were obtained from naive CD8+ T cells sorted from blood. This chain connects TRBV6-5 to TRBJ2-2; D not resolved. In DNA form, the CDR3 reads TGTGCCAGCAGTTACTCGAATCTGGCTCCCGGGGAGCTGTTTTTT. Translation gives CASSYSNLAPGELFF.